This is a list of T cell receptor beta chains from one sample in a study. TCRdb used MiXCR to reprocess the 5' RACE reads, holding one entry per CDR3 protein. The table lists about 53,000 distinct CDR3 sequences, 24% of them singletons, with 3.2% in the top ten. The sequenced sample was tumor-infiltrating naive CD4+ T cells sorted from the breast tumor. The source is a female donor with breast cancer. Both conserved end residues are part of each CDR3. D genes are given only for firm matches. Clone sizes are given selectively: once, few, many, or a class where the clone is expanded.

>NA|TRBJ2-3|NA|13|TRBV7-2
TGTGCCAGCAGCACCCCGATTGCGGATACGCAGTATTTT
CASSTPIADTQYF
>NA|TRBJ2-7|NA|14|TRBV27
TGTGCCAGCAGTTTGGCAGGGTCCTCCTACGAGCAGTACTTC
CASSLAGSSYEQYF
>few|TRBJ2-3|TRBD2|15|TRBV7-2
TGTGCCAGCAGCAGGACTAGCTCAGGCACAGATACGCAGTATTTT
CASSRTSSGTDTQYF
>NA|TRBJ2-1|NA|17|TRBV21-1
TGTGCCAGCAGCCCAAGAAGTATCGGGGTCTCCTACAATGAGCAGTTCTTC
CASSPRSIGVSYNEQFF
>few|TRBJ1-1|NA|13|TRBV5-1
TGCGCCAGCAAAGAGACAGTCAACACTGAAGCTTTCTTT
CASKETVNTEAFF
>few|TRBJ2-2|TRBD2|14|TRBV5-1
TGCGCCACCACTTGGGGTGCGGGGGCCGGGGAGCTGTTTTTT
CATTWGAGAGELFF
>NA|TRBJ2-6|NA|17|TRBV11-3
TGTGCCAGCAGCTTCTCATTAACAACTCTTGGGGCCAACGTCCTGACTTTC
CASSFSLTTLGANVLTF
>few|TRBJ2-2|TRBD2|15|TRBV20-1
TGCAGTGCTAGGGGGGAGGGGCGGAGCACCGGGGAGCTGTTTTTT
CSARGEGRSTGELFF
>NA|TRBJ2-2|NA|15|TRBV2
TGTGCCAGCAAGGGATCACTAGTGGGAACCGGGGAGCTGTTTTTT
CASKGSLVGTGELFF
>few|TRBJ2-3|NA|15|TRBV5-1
TGCGCCAGCAGCTTGGACGGGGACGGGACAGATACGCAGTATTTT
CASSLDGDGTDTQYF
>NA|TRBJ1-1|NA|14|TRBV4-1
TGCGCCAGCAGCCAAGATTCTTGGGGCACTGAAGCTTTCTTT
CASSQDSWGTEAFF
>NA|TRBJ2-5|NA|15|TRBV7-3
TGTGCCAGCAGCTTAACCCTAGGGGGGTTGGAGACCCAGTACTTC
CASSLTLGGLETQYF
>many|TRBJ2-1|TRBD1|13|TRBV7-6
TGTGCCAGCAGCTCAACCAGGGGGAATGAGCAGTTCTTC
CASSSTRGNEQFF
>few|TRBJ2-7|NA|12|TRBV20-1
TGCAGTGCTACCACGAACAGCTACGAGCAGTACTTC
CSATTNSYEQYF
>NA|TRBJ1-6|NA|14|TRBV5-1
TGCGCCAGCAGCTTGGGCCCAGGTTATCCCCCCCTCCACTTT
CASSLGPGYPPLHF
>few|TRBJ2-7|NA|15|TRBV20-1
TGCAGTGCTAGAGAATCCGGGCGGGACTCCTACGAGCAGTACTTC
CSARESGRDSYEQYF
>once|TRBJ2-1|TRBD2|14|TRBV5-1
TGCGCCAGCACCTTAGCGGGAGGTTTCAATGAGCAGTTCTTC
CASTLAGGFNEQFF
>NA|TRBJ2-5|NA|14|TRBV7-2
TGTGCCAGCAGCTTAGCGGATACGGGGCAGACCCAGTACTTC
CASSLADTGQTQYF
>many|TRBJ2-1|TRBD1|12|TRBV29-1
TGCAGCGACCGGGACAGAAACAATGAGCAGTTCTTC
CSDRDRNNEQFF
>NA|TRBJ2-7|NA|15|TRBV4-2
TGTGCCAGCAGCCAAGTGGTGGCAGAATCCTACGAGCAGTACTTC
CASSQVVAESYEQYF
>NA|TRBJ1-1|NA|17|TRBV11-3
TGTGCCAGCAGCTTAGAACGGGGATGGATTATGAACACTGAAGCTTTCTTT
CASSLERGWIMNTEAFF
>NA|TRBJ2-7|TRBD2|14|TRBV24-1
TGTGCCACCAGTGATCGCGGACTAGGCGCCGAGCAGTACTTC
CATSDRGLGAEQYF
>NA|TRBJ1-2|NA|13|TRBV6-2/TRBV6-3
TGTGCCAGCAGTTACCCAGTCAACTATGGCTACACCTTC
CASSYPVNYGYTF
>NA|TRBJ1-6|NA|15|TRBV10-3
TGTGCCATCAGAGACACAGGGCTGAGTAATTCACCCCTCCACTTT
CAIRDTGLSNSPLHF
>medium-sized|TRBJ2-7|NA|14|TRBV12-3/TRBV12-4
TGTGCCAGCAGTTTAGCGGGACACTCCTACGAGCAGTACTTC
CASSLAGHSYEQYF
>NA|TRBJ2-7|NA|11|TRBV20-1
TGCAGTGCCAGCCCTCAATACGAGCAGTACTTC
CSASPQYEQYF